These 14 T cell receptor beta chains came from one sample sequenced in a study of shared clonotypes between healthy human individuals. Using immunoSEQ multiplex PCR, the repertoire was profiled, and TCRdb retains in-frame clones only, with some absent. Among roughly 1 million clones listed, approximately 76% were seen once. Sequenced input: memory CD4+ T cells sorted from blood. The subset here: CD45RA-negative fraction. The receptors here all came from a man aged 18 to 30 in good health.

The chain links TRBV30 to TRBJ1-1; D gene uncertain. Trimming cost V 1 base and J 11 bases, with 20 bases left between them. This CDR3 has 14 amino acids. Germline-derived CDR1 and CDR2 are GTSNPN and SVGIG (reference sequence). The CDR3 is CAWSARRPSNLAFF. In DNA form, the CDR3 reads TGTGCCTGGAGTGCGAGACGTCCTTCAAATTTGGCTTTCTTT.

J is TRBJ1-1 and V is TRBV6-5; no reliable D call. The germline V gene has CDR1 MNHEY and CDR2 SVGAGI. The CDR3 has 15 amino acids. Trimming stripped 5 bases from V and 1 base from J, with 14 bases between. CDR3 nucleotides: TGTGCCAGCAGTCCCGACTCATCAAGGAACACTGAAGCTTTCTTT. Its protein is CASSPDSSRNTEAFF.

The V call is TRBV11-3, the J call TRBJ2-5; the match to TRBD1 covers 11 bases. CDR1 and CDR2 from the germline V gene are SGHNT and YENEEA. This CDR3 has 15 residues. V gave up 2 bases and J gave up 4 bases; unmatched junction bases: 3. The CDR3 DNA sequence: TGTGCCAGCAGCTTAACCGGGACAGGGGGAGAGACCCAGTACTTC. It specifies CASSLTGTGGETQYF.

The chain is built from TRBV30 and TRBJ1-5, with D maybe TRBD1 (5 bases). The germline V gene encodes CDR1 GTSNPN and CDR2 SVGIG (reference sequence). V dropped 0 bases and J dropped 9 bases, with 12 bases sitting between them. This CDR3 spans 13 amino acids. CDR3 in DNA: TGTGCCTGGAGTGTTGGGCCGGGACTGCCCCAGCATTTT. Amino acid sequence: CAWSVGPGLPQHF.

V and J are TRBV5-6 and TRBJ1-1, with D possibly matching TRBD1 (6 bases). The V and J ends lost 0 bases and 4 bases respectively, with 10 bases between them. This CDR3 comprises 14 residues. The germline CDR1 and CDR2 sequences are SGHDT and YYEEEE. The DNA of the CDR3 is TGTGCCAGCAGCTTGGCCCTACAGGGCACTGAAGCTTTCTTT. Translated: CASSLALQGTEAFF.

The rearrangement uses TRBV5-4 and TRBJ2-1; 13 bases align to TRBD2. This CDR3 region has 19 residues. Germline CDR1 and CDR2: SGHNT and YYREEE (reference sequence). The junction had 8 bases not matched to a gene; V was cut back by 2 bases and J by 0 bases. The CDR3 reads CASSLLTSGGRSSYNEQFF. CDR3 coding DNA: TGTGCCAGCAGCTTACTGACTAGCGGGGGGCGTAGCTCCTACAATGAGCAGTTCTTC.

This clone was detected only a few times. This chain connects TRBV7-9 to TRBJ2-2; D call uncertain. V lost 4 bases, J lost 8 bases, and 14 bases lay in between. CDR1 is SEHNR, CDR2 FQNEAQ, per germline (reference sequence). The CDR3 totals 14 residues. The CDR3 DNA reads as TGTGCCAGCAGCTCAATGGTTGCTGCTGGGGAGCTGTTTTTT. It codes for CASSSMVAAGELFF.

V and J are TRBV19 and TRBJ2-2, with 11 bases matching TRBD2. Trimming cost V 4 bases and J 6 bases; bases outside gene matches: 4. Germline CDR1 is LNHDA and CDR2 is SQIVND (reference sequence). The CDR3 contains 15 residues. The DNA for the CDR3 is TGTGCCAGTAGTAGTAGCGGGGGGGCCCCCGGGGAGCTGTTTTTT. Its protein product is CASSSSGGAPGELFF.

V usage is TRBV7-6 and J usage is TRBJ1-4, with D perhaps TRBD1 (5 bases). Germline CDR1 reads SGHVS; CDR2 reads FNYEAQ. Trimming stripped 1 base from V and 6 bases from J, with 9 bases between. This CDR3 has 14 amino acids. CDR3: CASSLVLGDEKLFF. CDR3 bases: TGTGCCAGCAGCTTAGTATTGGGGGATGAAAAACTGTTTTTT.

The chain has TRBV18 and TRBJ1-5; a possible D gene is TRBD1 (5 bases). The germline CDR1 and CDR2 sequences are KGHSH and LQKENI. Trimming took off 2 bases at V and 6 bases at J, with 14 bases between the two ends. This CDR3 region has 15 residues. The CDR3 here is CASSPEGRRGQPQHF. The CDR3 coding sequence is TGTGCCAGCTCACCAGAGGGGCGAAGAGGTCAGCCCCAGCATTTT.

This chain joins TRBV6-1 and TRBJ2-1; D ambiguous. Per germline, CDR1 MNHNS and CDR2 SASEGT. Trimming removed 1 base from V and 5 bases from J, with 24 bases in between. The CDR3 has 19 amino acids. The CDR3 coding sequence is TGTGCCAGCAGTGAAGGTCTGGGCCACTCCACAAAAAAGGACAATGAGCAGTTCTTC. It yields the protein CASSEGLGHSTKKDNEQFF.

This clone has just one count. J is TRBJ2-2 and V is TRBV28; no reliable D call. Trimming stripped 7 bases from V and 0 bases from J, with 9 bases between. The V gene's germline CDR1 is MDHEN and CDR2 SYDVKM. There are 14 residues in the CDR3. The CDR3 here is CASKHRANTGELFF. The CDR3 DNA is TGTGCCAGCAAGCACAGAGCGAACACCGGGGAGCTGTTTTTT.

The J gene is TRBJ2-5, the V gene TRBV2; 7 bases align to TRBD1. Trimming at V came to 2 bases and at J to 4 bases, leaving 10 bases not matched to a gene. This CDR3 has 16 residues. The V gene's germline CDR1 is SNHLY and CDR2 FYNNEI. The CDR3 sequence is CASSERQGGAGETQYF. CDR3 sequence (DNA): TGTGCCAGCAGTGAACGTCAAGGGGGCGCCGGAGAGACCCAGTACTTC.

This rearrangement joins TRBV7-2 to TRBJ1-5; weak D call: TRBD1 (6 bases). Looked up from germline, CDR1 is SGHTA and CDR2 is FQGNSA. Trimming cost V 2 bases and J 9 bases, with 14 bases left between them. This CDR3 has 14 amino acids. CDR3 DNA: TGTGCCAGCAGCTTATTACGGGGGCGGGGGCCCCAGCATTTT. Protein sequence: CASSLLRGRGPQHF.